Each of the 19 T cell receptor beta chains below was sequenced from the same sample in a study of Tregs in tolerant kidney transplant recipients. Using immunoSEQ multiplex PCR, the repertoire was profiled, and TCRdb retains in-frame clones only, with some absent. Here the sample spans around 20,000 clones, roughly four fifths being singletons. Input material: Tregs from blood. These receptors were obtained from a human donor in good health.

The chain carries TRBV6-1 and TRBJ1-2, with D unclear. V was cut by 4 bases and J by 1 base, with 13 bases left in between. The CDR3 consists of 15 residues. Germline values: CDR1 MNHNS, CDR2 SASEGT. This CDR3 reads CASSGQRASNYGYTF. CDR3 DNA: TGTGCCAGCAGTGGTCAGAGAGCGAGTAACTATGGCTACACCTTC.

The rearrangement links TRBV27 to TRBJ2-2; 14 bases fit TRBD2. V gave up 3 bases and J gave up 3 bases; unmatched junction bases: 3. Germline V gene sequence: CDR1 MNHEY, CDR2 SMNVEV (reference sequence). The CDR3 runs to 17 residues. The CDR3 nucleotides are TGTGCCAGCAGTTTCCTGGGACTAGCGGGAGACACCGGGGAGCTGTTTTTT. Translation: CASSFLGLAGDTGELFF.

This sequence joins TRBV7-9 and TRBJ2-7, with 7 bases lining up with TRBD2. Germline CDR1 is SEHNR and CDR2 is FQNEAQ (reference sequence). The CDR3 length is 16 residues. After removal of 5 bases from V and 2 bases from J, the junction contained 12 bases not matched to a gene. CDR3 in DNA: TGTGCCAGCAGCCCACCTAGCTCCGGGAGGCCCTACGAGCAGTACTTC. This codes for CASSPPSSGRPYEQYF.

The chain carries TRBV4-1 and TRBJ2-2, with 11 bases matching TRBD2. With 1 base clipped from V and 4 bases from J, the junction kept 5 bases outside the gene matches. CDR3 length: 17 residues. CDR1 is MGHRA and CDR2 is YSYEKL in the germline V gene. The CDR3 is CASSQGVLAGVTGELFF. The CDR3 DNA reads TGCGCCAGCAGCCAAGGAGTACTAGCGGGAGTCACCGGGGAGCTGTTTTTT.

The chain employs TRBV10-3 and TRBJ1-5; no clear D gene. Trimming took off 4 bases at V and 2 bases at J, with 3 bases between the two ends. The CDR3 sequence is 12 residues long. The germline CDR1 and CDR2 sequences are ENHRY and SYGVKD. The chain's CDR3 is CAISGGNQPQHF. The CDR3, as DNA: TGTGCCATCAGTGGAGGCAATCAGCCCCAGCATTTT.

The chain couples TRBV7-9 to TRBJ2-1; D ambiguous. The ends were cut back, 6 bases at V and 9 bases at J, with 9 bases in the middle. The CDR3 length is 11 residues. Germline V gene lookup returns CDR1 SEHNR and CDR2 FQNEAQ (reference sequence). CDR3 bases: TGTGCCAGCAGTAGCCGGACTGAGCAGTTCTTC. It translates to CASSSRTEQFF.

This clone was counted a single time. The rearrangement joins TRBV7-2 to TRBJ2-7; D might be TRBD1 (6 bases). The CDR3 has 14 amino acids. V shed 4 bases and J shed 0 bases, with 10 bases lying between them. CDR1 and CDR2 (germline): SGHTA, FQGNSA. CDR3 sequence reads: CASSSYRASYEQYF. The DNA of the CDR3 is TGTGCCAGCAGCTCCTACAGGGCCTCCTACGAGCAGTACTTC.

This clone was counted only a few times. The rearrangement joins TRBV5-6 to TRBJ2-3; D is unresolved. The CDR3 is made up of 11 amino acids. The V gene lost 0 bases and the J gene lost 5 bases, with 1 base spanning the gap. CDR1 and CDR2 (germline): SGHDT, YYEEEE. CDR3 DNA sequence: TGTGCCAGCAGCTTGGGAGATACGCAGTATTTT. Encoded protein: CASSLGDTQYF.

The chain carries TRBV5-1 and TRBJ2-5; 9 nucleotides align to TRBD1. CDR1 SGHRS and CDR2 YFSETQ come from the germline V gene. J lost 2 bases, V lost 6 bases, and 8 bases had no gene match. The CDR3 is 15 amino acids. The CDR3 DNA reads as TGCGCCAGCACCGGGGGGACAGGGTCTCAAGAGACCCAGTACTTC. Protein: CASTGGTGSQETQYF. The variable domain in full, with the rest retrieved from reference TRBV5-1 and TRBJ2-5, is KAGVTQTPRYLIKTRGQQVTLSCSPISGHRSVSWYQQTPGQGLQFLFEYFSETQRNKGNFPGRFSGRQFSNSRSEMNVSTLELGDSALYLCASTGGTGSQETQYFGPGTRLLVL.

This chain connects TRBV5-8 to TRBJ1-5; no clear D. Trimming pared 2 bases from V and 0 bases from J, leaving 12 bases between. The V gene's germline CDR1 is SGHTS and CDR2 YDEGEE. The CDR3 runs 16 residues. The chain's CDR3 is CASSFLGHHSNQPQHF. The CDR3, as DNA: TGTGCCAGCAGCTTCCTCGGCCACCATAGCAATCAGCCCCAGCATTTT.

This clone was picked up one time. The genes are TRBV19 and TRBJ2-7, with TRBD2 identical over 11 bases. This CDR3 has 18 amino acids. The germline gives CDR1 LNHDA, CDR2 SQIVND (reference sequence). Unmatched junction bases numbered 12, after V lost 2 bases and J lost 3 bases. The CDR3 protein is CASSINRLAGGPNYEQYF. CDR3 sequence (DNA): TGTGCCAGTAGTATAAACCGGCTAGCGGGAGGCCCCAACTACGAGCAGTACTTC. The variable domain in full, completed from reference TRBV19 and TRBJ2-7, reads DGGITQSPKYLFRKEGQNVTLSCEQNLNHDAMYWYRQDPGQGLRLIYYSQIVNDFQKGDIAEGYSVSREKKESFPLTVTSAQKNPTAFYLCASSINRLAGGPNYEQYFGPGTRLTVT.

This clone has only one observation. The rearrangement links TRBV4-3 to TRBJ2-5, with 11 positions matching TRBD2. V lost 0 bases, J lost 5 bases, and 5 bases stayed unmatched. There are 16 residues in the CDR3. The germline gives CDR1 LGHNA, CDR2 YSLEER. The CDR3 DNA follows: TGCGCCAGCAGCCAAGACCTCACTAGCGGGAGCGAGACCCAGTACTTC. It codes for CASSQDLTSGSETQYF.

The chain uses TRBV7-8 and TRBJ1-2, with unresolved D. The germline V gene encodes CDR1 SGHVS and CDR2 FQNEAQ. The CDR3 sequence is 13 residues long. V lost 1 base and J 8 bases, leaving 11 bases between the germline ends. The CDR3 DNA reads TGTGCCAGCAGCTTAGTGGTATCAAGCGGCTACACCTTC. It translates to CASSLVVSSGYTF.

This sequence joins TRBV7-6 and TRBJ2-7, with D hard to call. Trimming took off 1 base at V and 5 bases at J, with 9 bases between the two ends. CDR3 size: 13 residues. The germline gives CDR1 SGHVS, CDR2 FNYEAQ. The CDR3 nucleotides read TGTGCCAGCAGCTTAGGGCGGCATAACGAGCAGTACTTC. Translating it yields CASSLGRHNEQYF. The variable domain in full, completed from reference TRBV7-6 and TRBJ2-7, reads GAGVSQSPRYKVTKRGQDVALRCDPISGHVSLYWYRQALGQGPEFLTYFNYEAQQDKSGLPNDRFSAERPEGSISTLTIQRTEQRDSAMYRCASSLGRHNEQYFGPGTRLTVT.

The chain carries TRBV7-9 and TRBJ2-7; D assignment may be TRBD1 or TRBD2 (6 bases each). Germline values: CDR1 SEHNR, CDR2 FQNEAQ (reference sequence). V was pared by 5 bases and J by 3 bases, with 14 bases between. The CDR3 has 14 amino acids. CDR3 sequence reads: CASSPSGAGYEQYF. The CDR3 bases are TGTGCCAGCAGCCCCTCGGGGGCGGGCTACGAGCAGTACTTC.

This chain uses TRBV21-1 with TRBJ2-2; the D segment call TRBD1 is taken from the table without a DNA check. TRBV21-1 is recorded as a pseudogene. The CDR3 runs 19 residues. Here the CDR3 DNA reads TGTGCCAGCAGCAAGTTTTCAGGGGGCGAACTGCTCGACACCGGGGAGCTGTTTTTT. Its translation: CASSKFSGGELLDTGELFF.

The chain's CDR3 is CAISDREAANYGYTF. DNA of the CDR3: TGTGCCATCAGTGATCGGGAAGCTGCTAACTATGGCTACACCTTC. The J gene is TRBJ1-2, the V gene TRBV10-3; D is uncertain. The CDR3 totals 15 residues. V lost 3 bases, J lost 0 bases, and 11 bases lay in between. Germline assignment: CDR1 ENHRY and CDR2 SYGVKD.

CDR3 nucleotide sequence: TGTGCCAGCTCCCGAGGGGCGCAGAACTATGGCTACACCTTC. This sequence encodes CASSRGAQNYGYTF. The V and J genes are TRBV18 and TRBJ1-2, with D tentatively TRBD1 (5 bases). CDR1 is KGHSH and CDR2 is LQKENI in the germline V gene. The CDR3 is 14 residues long. The ends were cut back, 6 bases at V and 2 bases at J, with 13 bases in the middle.

This chain uses TRBV25-1 with TRBJ1-6, with a possible D match to TRBD1 (6 bases). Trimming left V 4 bases short and J 9 bases short, with 7 bases between. This CDR3 is built from 12 residues. Per germline, CDR1 MGHDK and CDR2 SYGVNS. DNA for the CDR3: TGTGCCAGCAGTGCAGGGGTTTCACCCCTCCACTTT. Encoded protein: CASSAGVSPLHF.